A single sample is the source of the 17 T cell receptor beta chains below, sequenced in a study of blood T cell repertoires in COVID-19. This table comes from immunoSEQ multiplex PCR, and its TCRdb copy is limited to in-frame clones, with some not included. This table holds 300,000 to 500,000 clones, around nine tenths found once. Sequences were obtained from PBMCs or T cells enriched from blood (not recorded which). The receptors were sampled from a woman in her thirties with acute COVID-19.

The genes are TRBV7-6 and TRBJ2-1; D is perhaps TRBD2 (5 bases). Germline V CDR1 and CDR2: SGHVS, FNYEAQ. Trimming pared 2 bases from V and 2 bases from J, leaving 10 bases between. The CDR3 sequence is 15 residues long. The CDR3 protein is CASSLLAPPYNEQFF. CDR3 nucleotide sequence: TGTGCCAGCAGCTTACTAGCCCCGCCCTACAATGAGCAGTTCTTC. The entire variable domain, with the rest obtained from reference TRBV7-6 and TRBJ2-1, is as follows: GAGVSQSPRYKVTKRGQDVALRCDPISGHVSLYWYRQALGQGPEFLTYFNYEAQQDKSGLPNDRFSAERPEGSISTLTIQRTEQRDSAMYRCASSLLAPPYNEQFFGPGTRLTVL.

The rearrangement joins TRBV21-1 to TRBJ1-5; the table calls TRBD1, which could not be checked here. TRBV21-1 is termed a pseudogene. The CDR3 is 14 amino acids. The CDR3 nucleotides are TGTGCCAGCGAACCGGGACAGGGTTATCAGCCCCAGCATTTT. As protein: CASEPGQGYQPQHF.

The chain is built from TRBV19 and TRBJ1-2, with 10 bases fitting TRBD1. CDR1 and CDR2 (germline): LNHDA, SQIVND (reference sequence). The V segment lost 6 bases and the J segment 4 bases; nucleotides outside the gene matches: 5. CDR3 length: 14 amino acids. The CDR3 protein is CASRETGGVYGYTF. DNA of the CDR3: TGTGCCAGTAGGGAGACAGGGGGCGTCTATGGCTACACCTTC.

Turning to this clone: This specimen includes other DNA sequences encoding the same CDR3. The gene calls are TRBV5-6 and TRBJ1-2, with 8 bases matching TRBD1. CDR1 SGHDT and CDR2 YYEEEE come from the germline V gene. There are 14 residues in the CDR3. Trimming removed 0 bases from V and 4 bases from J; junction bases left unmatched: 2. The CDR3 here is CASSLGDRGYGYTF. As DNA, the CDR3 is TGTGCCAGCAGCTTGGGAGACAGGGGCTATGGCTACACCTTC. The full variable domain, its missing parts supplied by reference TRBV5-6 and TRBJ1-2, is DAGVTQSPTHLIKTRGQQVTLRCSPKSGHDTVSWYQQALGQGPQFIFQYYEEEERQRGNFPDRFSGHQFPNYSSELNVNALLLGDSALYLCASSLGDRGYGYTFGSGTRLTVV.

The V call is TRBV12-3 or TRBV12-4, the J call TRBJ1-2, with D uncertain. This CDR3 is 12 amino acids long. V was shortened by 6 bases and J by 6 bases, with 11 bases between the two germline ends. The CDR3 nucleotides are TGTGCCAGCAGACCCGACAAGGATGGCTACACCTTC. It codes for CASRPDKDGYTF.

The rearrangement links TRBV21-1 to TRBJ2-3; the table's D call, TRBD2, has no DNA check behind it. TRBV21-1 is classified as a pseudogene. There are 20 residues in the CDR3. The CDR3: CASSKRQEISGGQCVSTQYF. The CDR3 DNA follows: TGTGCCAGCAGCAAAAGGCAGGAAATTAGCGGGGGGCAATGTGTGAGTACGCAGTATTTT.

The rearrangement uses TRBV29-1 and TRBJ2-1; 7 positions agree with TRBD2. Germline CDR1 reads SQVTM; CDR2 reads ANQGSEA. V shed 8 bases and J 3 bases; nucleotides not matched to a gene: 4. This CDR3 spans 12 amino acids. The CDR3 DNA sequence: TGCAGCTTTAAGCGGGGCTACAATGAGCAGTTCTTC. This sequence encodes CSFKRGYNEQFF.

V is TRBV4-2 and J is TRBJ2-3, with TRBD2 matching over 10 bases. V lost 0 bases to trimming and J lost 0 bases; unmatched junction nucleotides: 3. Looked up from germline, CDR1 is LGHNA and CDR2 is YNFKEQ. This CDR3 spans 17 amino acids. The CDR3: CASSQELAGPSTDTQYF. CDR3 nucleotides: TGTGCCAGCAGCCAAGAACTAGCGGGACCTAGCACAGATACGCAGTATTTT.

This rearrangement joins TRBV6-5 to TRBJ1-4, with TRBD1 identical over 8 bases. The V and J ends lost 1 base and 6 bases, in that order; junction bases with no gene match: 7. This CDR3 has 16 residues. In germline, CDR1 is MNHEY, CDR2 SVGAGI. For the CDR3, the DNA is TGTGCCAGCAGTTACTTGGGGTTGACAGGGGATGAAAAACTGTTTTTT. Amino acid sequence: CASSYLGLTGDEKLFF.

The CDR3, as DNA: TGTGCCAGCAGCTTCACGACAGCGGAGCAGTTCTTC. Amino acids: CASSFTTAEQFF. The chain couples TRBV11-3 to TRBJ2-1; D possibly corresponds to TRBD1 (5 bases). Per germline, CDR1 SGHNT and CDR2 YENEEA. V lost 3 bases and J 10 bases, leaving 10 bases between the germline ends. The CDR3 totals 12 residues.

The genes are TRBV12-3 or TRBV12-4 and TRBJ2-1; 10 nucleotides align to TRBD2. The CDR3 length is 13 residues. With V trimmed by 6 bases and J by 9 bases, 5 bases remained unmatched. CDR3 sequence reads: CASSQRGGLEQFF. In nucleotides, the CDR3 is TGTGCCAGCAGCCAGCGGGGGGGCCTTGAGCAGTTCTTC.

This chain connects TRBV29-1 to TRBJ2-1; possibly TRBD1 for D (5 bases). V was shortened by 2 bases and J by 7 bases, with 18 bases between the two germline ends. Germline V CDR1 and CDR2: SQVTM, ANQGSEA. The CDR3 loop spans 15 amino acids. The CDR3 is CSVEYRWGSGNEQFF. DNA of the CDR3: TGCAGCGTTGAATACAGGTGGGGCTCGGGTAATGAGCAGTTCTTC.

This rearrangement joins TRBV5-1 to TRBJ2-1; 9 bases map to TRBD1. Looked up from germline, CDR1 is SGHRS and CDR2 is YFSETQ. This CDR3 has 16 residues. The V gene end was trimmed by 0 bases and the J gene end by 3 bases; junction bases not matched to a gene: 4. The CDR3: CASSLDPGQGYNEQFF. The CDR3 bases are TGCGCCAGCAGCTTGGATCCGGGACAGGGCTACAATGAGCAGTTCTTC.

V and J are TRBV7-2 and TRBJ2-7; TRBD1 aligns across 7 bases. Germline V lookup: CDR1 SGHTA, CDR2 FQGNSA. V shed 4 bases and J 3 bases; nucleotides not matched to a gene: 0. The CDR3 length is 12 residues. As DNA, the CDR3 is TGTGCCAGCAGCTGGGACAGCTACGAGCAGTACTTC. This translates into CASSWDSYEQYF.

The chain couples TRBV7-2 to TRBJ1-2, with D unclear. Trimming took 1 base from V and 2 from J, leaving 5 bases between them. The CDR3 extends over 13 amino acids. Germline assignment: CDR1 SGHTA and CDR2 FQGNSA. The CDR3 nucleotides read TGTGCCAGCAGCTTAGATCAGAACTATGGCTACACCTTC. Amino acids: CASSLDQNYGYTF. Complete variable domain (other parts from reference TRBV7-2 and TRBJ1-2): GAGVSQSPSNKVTEKGKDVELRCDPISGHTALYWYRQSLGQGLEFLIYFQGNSAPDKSGLPSDRFSAERTGGSVSTLTIQRTQQEDSAVYLCASSLDQNYGYTFGSGTRLTVV.

The rearrangement uses TRBV10-3 and TRBJ2-2, with D maybe TRBD1 (6 bases). Germline V CDR1 and CDR2: ENHRY, SYGVKD. Trimming removed 5 bases from V and 2 bases from J, with 15 bases in between. There are 16 residues in the CDR3. The DNA of the CDR3 is TGTGCCATCAGTACATTCGGACAGTCCAACACCGGGGAGCTGTTTTTT. Translated: CAISTFGQSNTGELFF.

The CDR3 DNA reads TGTGCCAGCACCCACGTCACACGGGATGGCTACACCTTC. Its translation is CASTHVTRDGYTF. The V gene is TRBV6-6, the J gene TRBJ1-2, with unresolved D. Germline CDR1 MNHNY, CDR2 SVGAGI (reference sequence). CDR3 length: 13 amino acids. The V gene lost 7 bases and the J gene lost 6 bases, with 15 bases spanning the gap.